Listed below are T cell receptor beta chains from one sample, sequenced in a study of blood T cell repertoires in COVID-19. Assay used: immunoSEQ multiplex PCR; TCRdb lists only in-frame clones, some missing. The sample yields about 260,000 clones, roughly 86% seen once. Sequenced sample: peripheral blood. These TCRs come from a man aged 40-49 years with active or convalescent COVID-19. The CDR3 runs from the conserved cysteine through the conserved F or W. A D gene is named only where the DNA matches it firmly. Rows may omit the clone size; those that give it use once, few, many or a size class.

V gene	D gene	J gene	clone size	CDR3 protein	CDR3 DNA
TRBV5-8	.	TRBJ1-4	.	CASSLAGGYEKLFF	TGTGCCAGCAGCTTAGCCGGGGGTTATGAAAAACTGTTTTTT
TRBV6-6	TRBD2	TRBJ2-7	.	CASSRQPSSGSTIYEQYF	TGTGCCAGCAGTCGGCAGCCGTCTAGCGGGTCTACAATCTACGAGCAGTACTTC
TRBV7-9	.	TRBJ1-4	.	CASSSGNEKLFF	TGTGCCAGCAGTAGCGGTAATGAAAAACTGTTTTTT
TRBV29-1	.	TRBJ1-2	.	CSVERKGVNYGYTF	TGCAGCGTTGAAAGGAAAGGAGTTAACTATGGCTACACCTTC
TRBV6-5	TRBD1	TRBJ2-1	.	CASSRIDRAHNEQFF	TGTGCCAGCAGCCGTATCGACAGGGCACACAATGAGCAGTTCTTC
TRBV2	.	TRBJ2-3	.	CASSSAPQYF	TGTGCCAGCAGTAGCGCCCCGCAGTATTTT
TRBV6-5	TRBD2	TRBJ2-1	.	CASRTSGSAEQFF	TGTGCCAGCCGGACTAGCGGGAGTGCGGAGCAGTTCTTC
TRBV28	TRBD1	TRBJ1-2	once	CASSQYRGRSYGYTF	TGTGCCAGCAGCCAATACAGGGGGCGTTCCTATGGCTACACCTTC
TRBV29-1	.	TRBJ1-1	.	CSVDGKGGNTEAFF	TGCAGCGTTGATGGGAAAGGGGGGAACACTGAAGCTTTCTTT
TRBV9	.	TRBJ1-2	.	CASSVAMGQGYGYTF	TGTGCCAGCAGCGTAGCTATGGGACAAGGCTATGGCTACACCTTC
TRBV6-6	.	TRBJ1-1	.	CASSYGLNEAFF	TGTGCCAGCAGTTACGGACTGAATGAAGCTTTCTTT
TRBV5-1	.	TRBJ1-1	.	CASTAGMNTEAFF	TGCGCCAGCACGGCAGGGATGAACACTGAAGCTTTCTTT
TRBV19	.	TRBJ1-2	.	CAGAITGGGNYGYTF	TGTGCCGGTGCGATTACGGGAGGGGGTAACTATGGCTACACCTTC
TRBV5-8	.	TRBJ1-2	.	CASSLDRVYGYTF	TGTGCCAGCAGCTTGGACAGGGTCTATGGCTACACCTTC
TRBV3-1/TRBV3-2	.	TRBJ2-7	.	CASSQGQLPSYEQYF	TGTGCCAGCAGTCAAGGACAGCTACCCTCCTACGAGCAGTACTTC
TRBV7-6	TRBD1	TRBJ2-7	.	CASSPTWTGEQYF	TGTGCCAGCAGCCCAACCTGGACAGGGGAGCAGTACTTC
TRBV5-4	TRBD1	TRBJ1-3	.	CASSLAGQGANTIYF	TGTGCCAGCAGCTTGGCAGGACAGGGGGCGAACACCATATATTTT
TRBV25-1	TRBD2	TRBJ2-3	.	CASSPGGDRSEDTQYF	TGTGCCAGCAGTCCGGGAGGGGACCGAAGCGAAGATACGCAGTATTTT
TRBV6-2/TRBV6-3	.	TRBJ2-7	once	CASSSFYEQYF	TGTGCCAGCAGTTCATTTTACGAGCAGTACTTC
TRBV5-4	.	TRBJ1-5	once	CASRLRAERPGPQHF	TGTGCCAGCAGGCTGAGGGCTGAAAGGCCGGGGCCCCAGCATTTT
TRBV27	.	TRBJ2-7	.	CASSRLRAYEQYF	TGTGCCAGCAGTCGATTGAGAGCCTACGAGCAGTACTTC
TRBV10-3	.	TRBJ2-1	.	CAISESRGAINEQFF	TGTGCCATCAGTGAGTCAAGGGGCGCGATCAATGAGCAGTTCTTC
TRBV28	TRBD2	TRBJ2-2	.	CASSFEAGYTGELFF	TGTGCCAGCAGTTTTGAAGCGGGGTACACCGGGGAGCTGTTTTTT
TRBV5-5	.	TRBJ2-7	.	CASSFPEGSYEQYF	TGTGCCAGCAGCTTCCCGGAGGGCTCCTACGAGCAGTACTTC
TRBV5-1	.	TRBJ2-1	.	CASSPRGGGDEQFF	TGCGCCAGCAGCCCAAGGGGGGGCGGCGATGAGCAGTTCTTC